The clone carrying this TCR beta chain was picked up many times. For a library built for alpha chains, this beta chain is a stray read; little rests on its size. The data are from a study of spatial heterogeneity in lung cancer. Time point specified: sample taken at primary tumor resection. Each CDR3 protein gets one entry after TCRdb re-called the 5' RACE reads with MiXCR. The data contain about 6,100 distinct CDR3 sequences, 12% of them singletons. The germline V gene has CDR1 MGHRA and CDR2 YSYEKL. There are 12 residues in the CDR3. The V and J ends lost 1 base and 7 bases respectively, with 4 bases between them.

The chain is built from TRBV4-1 and TRBJ2-2; D call uncertain. This clonotype was sampled from a human donor with early-stage non-small cell lung cancer. Sequences were derived from lung tissue, sampled at surgery. The CDR3: CASSQVLGELFF. CDR3 sequence (DNA): TGCGCCAGCAGCCAAGTACTCGGGGAGCTGTTTTTT.